The source of this TCR beta chain is a study of OX40 agonist ivuxolimab in advanced cancers. Overall study: Enrolled patients in dose escalation had cancers that were hepatocellular carcinoma, melanoma, renal cell or head and neck cancer.

This clone showed up just a few times. Method: immunoSEQ multiplex PCR; TCRdb's copy keeps in-frame clones and lacks some. The data hold roughly 18,000 clones, with roughly 71% observed a single time. This CDR3 has 15 residues. Germline V lookup: CDR1 SEHNR, CDR2 FQNEAQ (reference sequence). V was clipped by 5 bases and J by 0 bases, with 10 bases between them. Sample: CD4+ or CD8+ T cells sorted from blood, taken in a trial of the OX40 agonist ivuxolimab. This TCR was sampled from an adult with an advanced solid tumor such as melanoma, head and neck, liver or kidney cancer. The rearrangement uses TRBV7-9 and TRBJ2-2; D unclear. The CDR3 sequence: CASSLYSSNTGELFF. The DNA of the CDR3 is TGTGCCAGCAGCCTTTATTCTTCGAACACCGGGGAGCTGTTTTTT.